The 26 T cell receptor beta chains in this list originate from one sample, sequenced in a study of breast tumors, draining lymph nodes, adjacent tissues. Breast cancer patients provided tissue from their axillary draining lymph nodes. From the multiplex PCR reads, TCRdb called clonotypes with MiXCR, one entry per CDR3 protein. Among approximately 230,000 distinct CDR3 sequences listed, approximately 36% were seen once. The source material was axillary lymph node tissue. The receptors were sampled from a female donor with breast cancer. Some clones in this sample may be carry-over from other donors' samples.

In this sample, this clonotype turned up once. A read error may be the cause here, since a much bigger clone is one base away. The chain joins TRBV5-1 to TRBJ2-1, with 9 bases identical to TRBD2. The CDR3 has 18 amino acids. V lost 5 bases, J lost 9 bases, and 21 bases stayed unmatched. CDR1 and CDR2 from the germline V gene are SGHRS and YFSETQ. The CDR3 bases are TGCGCCAGCAGACCCCGGATTAGCGGGAGCGCCTTCGGGGGTGAGCAGTTCTTC. It codes for CASRPRISGSAFGGEQFF.

This clonotype appeared a few times. A much larger clone is a single base away; this may be a read error. This likely comes from a read error, as the CDR3 has no conserved phenylalanine or tryptophan at its end. This chain uses TRBV7-9 with TRBJ2-5, with TRBD2 matching over 8 bases. The CDR3 covers 14 residues. Germline V gene data show CDR1 as SEHNR and CDR2 as FQNEAQ (reference sequence). J lost 5 bases, V lost 2 bases, and 4 bases had no gene match. This CDR3 reads CASSLSGGLETQYL. CDR3 coding DNA: TGTGCCAGCAGCTTATCGGGGGGGCTGGAGACCCAGTACCTC.

A word on this clonotype: Since a much larger clone is just one base distant, this may be a read error. CDR3 bases: TGTGCCAGCAGCCCTGCGCGTCCGGGCTACACAGATACGCAGTATTTT. Its translation is CASSPARPGYTDTQYF. The gene calls are TRBV5-6 and TRBJ2-3; D gene unclear. The V end lost 4 bases, the J end lost 2 bases, and 17 bases lay between the germline ends. The CDR3 runs to 16 residues. The germline V gene has CDR1 SGHDT and CDR2 YYEEEE.

The chain joins TRBV28 to TRBJ1-4; possible D gene TRBD1, 5 bases. The V gene's germline CDR1 is MDHEN and CDR2 SYDVKM. This CDR3 region has 13 residues. The ends were cut back, 6 bases at V and 8 bases at J, with 13 bases in the middle. CDR3 in amino acids: CASRYNGQEKLFF. CDR3 sequence (DNA): TGTGCCAGCAGATATAACGGACAAGAAAAACTGTTTTTT. Looking up the rest from reference TRBV28 and TRBJ1-4 gives the full variable domain: DVKVTQSSRYLVKRTGEKVFLECVQDMDHENMFWYRQDPGLGLRLIYFSYDVKMKEKGDIPEGYSVSREKKERFSLILESASTNQTSMYLCASRYNGQEKLFFGSGTQLSVL.

This clonotype has at least ten counts. This chain uses TRBV18 with TRBJ1-5; D unresolved. The CDR3 totals 15 residues. V was shortened by 2 bases and J by 3 bases, with 11 bases between the two germline ends. The germline V gene has CDR1 KGHSH and CDR2 LQKENI. The CDR3 bases are TGTGCCAGCTCACCAGAGGTGTTGGTCAATCAGCCCCAGCATTTT. This translates into CASSPEVLVNQPQHF.

There are many counts of this clonotype. The CDR3 DNA reads TGTGCCTGGAGTGTCTCCTACGAGCAGTACTTC. It codes for CAWSVSYEQYF. The chain joins TRBV30 to TRBJ2-7; unclear D gene. CDR3 length: 11 residues. CDR1 GTSNPN and CDR2 SVGIG come from the germline V gene (reference sequence). V was pared by 0 bases and J by 0 bases, with 0 bases between.

This clonotype has at least ten counts. The chain has TRBV5-8 and TRBJ2-3, with no clear D. The V gene's germline CDR1 is SGHTS and CDR2 YDEGEE. This CDR3 spans 14 amino acids. V gave up 1 base and J gave up 6 bases, with 12 bases separating them. The CDR3 nucleotides read TGTGCCAGCAGCTTGCTAGGCCCCACGGATACGCAGTATTTT. The encoded protein is CASSLLGPTDTQYF.

This clonotype has a count of ten or more. This chain joins TRBV7-9 and TRBJ2-1; 12 bases are shared with TRBD2. The germline V gene has CDR1 SEHNR and CDR2 FQNEAQ (reference sequence). CDR3 length equals 16 residues. J lost 4 bases, V lost 2 bases, and 3 bases had no gene match. CDR3 in DNA: TGTGCCAGCAGCTTACTGACTAGCGGGAGTTACAATGAGCAGTTCTTC. Translation gives CASSLLTSGSYNEQFF. Combining the CDR3 with reference TRBV7-9 and TRBJ2-1 gives the whole variable domain DTGVSQNPRHKITKRGQNVTFRCDPISEHNRLYWYRQTLGQGPEFLTYFQNEAQLEKSRLLSDRFSAERPKGSFSTLEIQRTEQGDSAMYLCASSLLTSGSYNEQFFGPGTRLTVL.

This clonotype showed up many times. The chain is built from TRBV14 and TRBJ1-2; no definite D call. The V end was cut by 1 base, the J end by 8 bases, with 17 bases between. The germline CDR1 and CDR2 sequences are SGHDN and FVKESK. The CDR3 consists of 15 residues. The CDR3 here is CASSQVRKRKGGYTF. In nucleotides, the CDR3 is TGTGCCAGCAGCCAAGTCAGGAAGAGGAAAGGCGGCTACACCTTC. Based on the CDR3 plus reference TRBV14 and TRBJ1-2, the full variable domain is EAGVTQFPSHSVIEKGQTVTLRCDPISGHDNLYWYRRVMGKEIKFLLHFVKESKQDESGMPNNRFLAERTGGTYSTLKVQPAELEDSGVYFCASSQVRKRKGGYTFGSGTRLTVV.

This clonotype was observed at least ten times. A junction end diverges from the germline sequence, so it may reflect a read error. DNA for the CDR3: TGTGCCAGCAGTCACTCGGTGGTTCCACCCCTCCACTTT. It specifies CASSHSVVPPLHF. The chain is built from TRBV6-7 and TRBJ1-6; D unclear. TRBV6-7 is annotated as an ORF whose role is uncertain. The length of the CDR3 is 13 residues.

This clonotype was seen at least ten times. The chain combines TRBV20-1 with TRBJ2-3, with a weak D call TRBD1 (5 bases). CDR3 length: 11 amino acids. Germline lookup yields CDR1 DFQATT and CDR2 SNEGSKA (reference sequence). V was cut by 6 bases and J by 9 bases, with 13 bases left in between. The CDR3 region has the DNA TGCAGTGCCCAACAGCAGGGCACGCAGTATTTT. It yields the protein CSAQQQGTQYF.

Turning to this clonotype: The CDR3 end shows no conserved phenylalanine or tryptophan, and so a read error is likely. This chain joins TRBV20-1 and TRBJ2-7; no definite D call. Per germline, CDR1 DFQATT and CDR2 SNEGSKA (reference sequence). The CDR3 is made up of 10 amino acids. The germline V and J ends were trimmed by 3 bases and 5 bases, with 5 bases remaining between them. The CDR3 spells CSASDHEQYS. Written as DNA, the CDR3 is TGCAGTGCTAGTGACCACGAGCAGTACTCC.

This clonotype was found many times. The chain combines TRBV20-1 with TRBJ2-2; D gene ambiguous. The CDR3 length is 16 residues. The V gene's germline CDR1 is DFQATT and CDR2 SNEGSKA (reference sequence). V was clipped by 0 bases and J by 6 bases, with 17 bases between them. CDR3 amino acids: CSARDQRAPESGELFF. In DNA form, the CDR3 reads TGCAGTGCTAGAGATCAAAGGGCGCCGGAGTCCGGGGAGCTGTTTTTT.

This clonotype was detected ten times or more. This rearrangement joins TRBV20-1 to TRBJ1-5; 8 bases line up with TRBD1. This CDR3 is 16 amino acids long. V shed 0 bases, J shed 2 bases, and the junction held 6 bases outside the gene matches. Looked up from germline, CDR1 is DFQATT and CDR2 is SNEGSKA (reference sequence). The CDR3: CSARDRQGLGNQPQHF. Here the CDR3 DNA reads TGCAGTGCTAGAGACCGACAGGGGCTGGGCAATCAGCCCCAGCATTTT.

This chain links TRBV2 with TRBJ2-7; D is unclear. The CDR3 spans 14 residues. Germline V gives CDR1 SNHLY, CDR2 FYNNEI. The ends were cut back, 4 bases at V and 2 bases at J, with 12 bases in the middle. The CDR3, as DNA: TGTGCCAGCAGTGCTAGAGAGGATGCCTACGAGCAGTACTTC. Translated, it gives CASSAREDAYEQYF.

The gene calls are TRBV5-1 and TRBJ1-4, with 9 nucleotides matching TRBD1. Germline trimming cut 4 bases from V and 8 bases from J; bases unmatched to any gene: 9. Germline loops: CDR1 SGHRS, CDR2 YFSETQ. CDR3 size: 15 residues. The CDR3 DNA reads TGCGCCAGCAGCGAAGCCGGGACAGGGCGAGAAAAACTGTTTTTT. Translation: CASSEAGTGREKLFF. The full variable domain, its missing parts supplied by reference TRBV5-1 and TRBJ1-4, is KAGVTQTPRYLIKTRGQQVTLSCSPISGHRSVSWYQQTPGQGLQFLFEYFSETQRNKGNFPGRFSGRQFSNSRSEMNVSTLELGDSALYLCASSEAGTGREKLFFGSGTQLSVL.

This clonotype showed up just a few times. The gene calls are TRBV6-1 and TRBJ2-7, with 8 bases lining up with TRBD1. J lost 4 bases, V lost 5 bases, and 13 bases had no gene match. CDR1 and CDR2 from the germline V gene are MNHNS and SASEGT. The CDR3 length is 16 residues. The CDR3 DNA follows: TGTGCCAGCAGTACCAGGACAGGGTCTTTCGGATACGAGCAGTACTTC. Amino acid sequence: CASSTRTGSFGYEQYF.

The table lists this clonotype with many counts. The CDR3 nucleotides read TGTGCCAGCAGCTTACGCGAGGGGAATTCACCCCTCCACTTT. Its translation is CASSLREGNSPLHF. V usage is TRBV7-9 and J usage is TRBJ1-6; D might be TRBD1 (5 bases). There are 14 residues in the CDR3. Trimming removed 2 bases from V and 7 bases from J, with 9 bases in between. Germline lookup yields CDR1 SEHNR and CDR2 FQNEAQ (reference sequence).

This clonotype has at least ten counts. This chain connects TRBV5-1 to TRBJ1-2, with a weak D call TRBD1 (6 bases). Germline V gene sequence: CDR1 SGHRS, CDR2 YFSETQ. The length of the CDR3 is 14 residues. V lost 2 bases to trimming and J lost 3 bases, with 11 bases between them. The CDR3 bases are TGCGCCAGCAGCTTCCGGGGGGCTTACTATGGCTACACCTTC. Its translation: CASSFRGAYYGYTF.

Note on this clonotype: Sequence at one end of the junction differs from germline and may be a read error. The chain couples TRBV11-2 to TRBJ1-2; 8 nucleotides line up with TRBD1. The germline CDR1 and CDR2 sequences are SGHAT and FQNNGV. The CDR3 extends over 14 amino acids. Here the CDR3 reads CASSPQGADYGCTF. The CDR3 DNA follows: TGTGCCAGCAGCCCGCAGGGGGCAGACTATGGCTGCACCTTC.

This clonotype has just a few counts. One end of the junction does not line up with germline, which may come from a read error. The rearrangement uses TRBV20-1 and TRBJ2-4; D possibly corresponds to TRBD2 (6 bases). Germline V gene data show CDR1 as DFQATT and CDR2 as SNEGSKA (reference sequence). The CDR3 runs 11 residues. The CDR3: CSAAGPNIQSF. The CDR3 region has the DNA TGCAGTGCTGCGGGACCGAACATTCAGTCCTTC.

This clonotype was detected ten times or more. This rearrangement joins TRBV7-9 to TRBJ2-2; D unclear. The CDR3 consists of 12 residues. Germline V gives CDR1 SEHNR, CDR2 FQNEAQ (reference sequence). V was shortened by 4 bases and J by 4 bases, with 4 bases between the two germline ends. CDR3 bases: TGTGCCAGCAGCTACAGCACCGGGGAGCTGTTTTTT. Protein: CASSYSTGELFF.

This clonotype was recorded many times. J is TRBJ2-2 and V is TRBV7-3; tentative D call: TRBD2 (7 bases). CDR3 length: 16 amino acids. CDR1 SGHTA and CDR2 FQGTGA come from the germline V gene. V was trimmed by 5 bases and J by 2 bases, leaving 15 bases between them. The CDR3 protein is CASSQGTMGNTGELFF. CDR3 sequence (DNA): TGTGCCAGCAGCCAGGGGACTATGGGAAACACCGGGGAGCTGTTTTTT.

At least ten counts were recorded for this clonotype. Germline is not matched at one junction end, which may reflect a read error. The V call is TRBV5-1, the J call TRBJ1-3; D gene uncertain. CDR3 size: 13 residues. Germline values: CDR1 SGHRS, CDR2 YFSETQ. CDR3 DNA: TGTGCCAGCAGCTTAGGTCCTGGAAACACCATATATTTT. Translation gives CASSLGPGNTIYF.

There are many counts of this clonotype. The chain joins TRBV2 to TRBJ2-5, with D perhaps matching TRBD2 (5 bases). The CDR3 length is 13 residues. Germline V gene sequence: CDR1 SNHLY, CDR2 FYNNEI. V was cut by 8 bases and J by 4 bases, with 14 bases left in between. The CDR3 sequence: CASRGRRAETQYF. The CDR3 coding sequence is TGTGCCAGCCGAGGGCGTCGGGCAGAGACCCAGTACTTC.

The DNA of the CDR3 is TGTGCCAGCAGCTTAGACGGAGTAAGCGGGGGGGCCCAGTACTTC. Translated, it gives CASSLDGVSGGAQYF. The chain is built from TRBV11-3 and TRBJ2-5, with 10 bases fitting TRBD2. The germline CDR1 and CDR2 sequences are SGHNT and YENEEA. Unmatched junction bases numbered 7, after V lost 0 bases and J lost 9 bases. The CDR3 has 15 amino acids.